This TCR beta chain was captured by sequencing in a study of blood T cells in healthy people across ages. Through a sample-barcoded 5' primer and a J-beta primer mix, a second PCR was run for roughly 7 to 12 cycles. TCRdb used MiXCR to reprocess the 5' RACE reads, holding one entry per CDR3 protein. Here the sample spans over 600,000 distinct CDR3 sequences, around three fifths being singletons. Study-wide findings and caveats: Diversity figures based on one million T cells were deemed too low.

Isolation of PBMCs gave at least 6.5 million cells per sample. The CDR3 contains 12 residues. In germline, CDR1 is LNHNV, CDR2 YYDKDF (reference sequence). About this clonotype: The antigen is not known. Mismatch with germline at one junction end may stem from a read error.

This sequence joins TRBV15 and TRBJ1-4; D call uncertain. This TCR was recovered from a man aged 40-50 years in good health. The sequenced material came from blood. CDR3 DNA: TGTGCCACCGGCAGACTTAATGAAAAACTGTTTTTT. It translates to CATGRLNEKLFF.